This entry lists 9 T cell receptor beta chains sequenced from one sample in a study of Ad26.COV2.S vaccination and SARS-CoV-2 variants. Specified treatment: around 19 received Ad26.COV2.S at low or high dose, single or two shots; about five received placebo; per-sample allocation not given. Samples analyzed were those drawn on day 63 after the first vaccine or placebo injection. Sequencing used immunoSEQ multiplex PCR; TCRdb keeps in-frame clones, though not all of them. Among roughly 460,000 clones listed, about 89% were seen once. Sequences were derived from peripheral blood, sampled in a trial of Ad26.COV2.S vaccine versus placebo. The receptor source for this set is a person between 18 and 59 years old who received the Ad26.COV2.S COVID-19 vaccine or a placebo.

The gene calls are TRBV7-9 and TRBJ1-1, with D maybe TRBD1 (6 bases). Germline CDR1 reads SEHNR; CDR2 reads FQNEAQ (reference sequence). Trimming took 4 bases from V and 0 from J, leaving 12 bases between them. The CDR3 extends over 15 amino acids. CDR3 protein: CASSSTGHLNTEAFF. DNA for the CDR3: TGTGCCAGCAGCTCGACGGGACACTTGAACACTGAAGCTTTCTTT.

The rearrangement uses TRBV28 and TRBJ1-5; no clear D gene. V lost 6 bases and J lost 4, with 22 bases in between. Germline V gene data show CDR1 as MDHEN and CDR2 as SYDVKM. The CDR3 sequence is 17 residues long. CDR3: CASRTRGRAAFNQPQHF. The CDR3 DNA follows: TGTGCCAGCAGGACCCGAGGGAGGGCAGCCTTTAATCAGCCCCAGCATTTT.

The chain has TRBV4-1 and TRBJ1-1, with D possibly matching TRBD1 (6 bases). This CDR3 comprises 15 residues. Per germline, CDR1 MGHRA and CDR2 YSYEKL. Trimming took 1 base from V and 7 from J, leaving 16 bases between them. As DNA, the CDR3 is TGCGCCAGCAGCCAAGGGGGGGCAGGAGGGATTGAAGCTTTCTTT. Translation gives CASSQGGAGGIEAFF.

V gene TRBV5-1 combines with J gene TRBJ2-7, with 7 bases lining up with TRBD1. There are 14 residues in the CDR3. CDR1 is SGHRS and CDR2 is YFSETQ in the germline V gene. The V segment lost 3 bases and the J segment 3 bases; nucleotides outside the gene matches: 6. The chain's CDR3 is CASSSLGQNYEQYF. CDR3 DNA sequence: TGCGCCAGCAGCTCGTTGGGACAGAACTACGAGCAGTACTTC.

The V gene is TRBV24-1, the J gene TRBJ2-1; 9 bases agree with TRBD1. Germline trimming cut 3 bases from V and 2 bases from J; bases unmatched to any gene: 7. Germline loops: CDR1 KGHDR, CDR2 SFDVKD. The CDR3 is 17 amino acids. The chain's CDR3 is CATSDIGGQGTYNEQFF. As DNA, the CDR3 is TGTGCCACCAGTGATATAGGGGGACAGGGCACCTACAATGAGCAGTTCTTC.

With respect to this clone: The junction shows a germline mismatch at one end, possibly a read error. This sequence joins TRBV9 and TRBJ1-3, with TRBD1 as a possible D gene (5 bases). CDR3 length: 16 residues. Germline V gene sequence: CDR1 SGDLS, CDR2 YYNGEE. The DNA for the CDR3 is TGTGCCCGCAGCGGGGCTGGGGGGGGATCTGGAAACACCATATATTTT. Residues: CARSGAGGGSGNTIYF. Full variable domain (outside the CDR3, taken from reference TRBV9 and TRBJ1-3): DSGVTQTPKHLITATGQRVTLRCSPRSGDLSVYWYQQSLDQGLQFLIQYYNGEERAKGNILERFSAQQFPDLHSELNLSSLELGDSALYFCARSGAGGGSGNTIYFGEGSWLTVV.

This clone has just one count. This chain joins TRBV19 and TRBJ1-5; tentative D call: TRBD1 (5 bases). The CDR3 has 16 amino acids. CDR1 is LNHDA and CDR2 is SQIVND in the germline V gene (reference sequence). Trimming pared 1 base from V and 0 bases from J, leaving 10 bases between. The CDR3 is CASSIAAGYSNQPQHF. In nucleotides, the CDR3 is TGTGCCAGTAGTATAGCAGCAGGGTATAGCAATCAGCCCCAGCATTTT.

The gene calls are TRBV5-1 and TRBJ2-3; no clear D gene. The CDR3 contains 13 residues. V lost 0 bases and J lost 6, with 8 bases in between. Germline V lookup: CDR1 SGHRS, CDR2 YFSETQ. Written as DNA, the CDR3 is TGCGCCAGCAGCTTGGGTCAATCTGATACGCAGTATTTT. It translates to CASSLGQSDTQYF.

The chain couples TRBV27 to TRBJ2-2, with 10 bases that match TRBD1. The V and J ends lost 8 bases and 6 bases, in that order; junction bases with no gene match: 6. The CDR3 covers 14 residues. Germline CDR1 MNHEY, CDR2 SMNVEV (reference sequence). In DNA, the CDR3 is TGTGCCAGCCGAAGGACAGGGGGTTCCGGGGAGCTGTTTTTT. As protein: CASRRTGGSGELFF.